Below, 3 T cell receptor beta chains from the same sample are listed, as sequenced in a study of T-cell reconstitution after alpha-beta-depleted transplantation in children. The TCRbeta library was prepared with unique molecular identifiers. Via MiXCR, TCRdb re-called the PCR reads, giving one row per CDR3 protein. Of roughly 280,000 distinct CDR3 sequences listed, around a tenth are singletons. Sample: peripheral blood, taken 180 days after TCRalphabeta/CD19-depleted stem cell transplant. Receptor source: a male patient aged 2 to 10 who had a stem cell transplant for chronic granulomatous disease, so the T cells may come from the graft donor.

This clonotype was recorded at least ten times. The rearrangement links TRBV7-6 to TRBJ2-5; no definite D call. V dropped 1 base and J dropped 1 base, with 7 bases sitting between them. The CDR3 loop spans 14 amino acids. Germline values: CDR1 SGHVS, CDR2 FNYEAQ. DNA of the CDR3: TGTGCCAGCAGCTTAGGGTACAGCCAAGAGACCCAGTACTTC. Protein sequence: CASSLGYSQETQYF.

This chain uses TRBV3-1 with TRBJ2-1; a weak D match, TRBD2 (5 bases). V lost 1 base to trimming and J lost 7 bases, with 14 bases between them. CDR3 length: 15 amino acids. The V gene's germline CDR1 is LGHDT and CDR2 YNNKEL (reference sequence). CDR3 amino acids: CASSQATGFRNEQFF. The CDR3 nucleotides are TGTGCCAGCAGCCAAGCTACGGGGTTTAGGAATGAGCAGTTCTTC.

In this sample, this clonotype turned up many times. The rearrangement uses TRBV29-1 and TRBJ1-2; 10 bases agree with TRBD1. The CDR3 extends over 13 amino acids. Germline CDR1 SQVTM, CDR2 ANQGSEA. The junction had 7 bases not matched to a gene; V was cut back by 5 bases and J by 7 bases. The CDR3 coding sequence is TGCAGCGTTCATTCCGGGACAGGGGCTGGCTACACCTTC. Translating gives CSVHSGTGAGYTF.